The 3 T cell receptor beta chains below all came from one sample that was sequenced in a study of blood T cell repertoires in COVID-19. The table came from immunoSEQ multiplex PCR; TCRdb's copy has only in-frame clones and leaves some out. The sample carries over 200,000 clones, around 80% recorded once. Sample: peripheral blood. The receptors derive from a woman aged 25 to 39 with COVID-19, enrolled during active disease.

This chain connects TRBV6-5 to TRBJ1-2; no clear D gene. Between the trimmed V and J ends, which lost 6 bases and 4 bases, there was a span of 15 bases. The CDR3 runs 14 residues. The germline V gene has CDR1 MNHEY and CDR2 SVGAGI. Here the CDR3 DNA reads TGTGCCAGCAGCCGAACAGAGTACCGCTATGGCTACACCTTC. Amino acids: CASSRTEYRYGYTF.

CDR3 loop: CASTRVLAGETYLQETQYF. DNA for the CDR3: TGCGCCAGCACCCGCGTCCTAGCGGGAGAGACCTACCTGCAAGAGACCCAGTACTTC. This sequence joins TRBV10-1 and TRBJ2-5, with 10 nucleotides matching TRBD2. The CDR3 spans 19 residues. After removal of 7 bases from V and 2 bases from J, the junction contained 19 bases not matched to a gene. Germline values: CDR1 WNHNN, CDR2 SYGVQD (reference sequence).

V usage is TRBV5-6 and J usage is TRBJ2-2; TRBD2 agrees at 10 bases. Germline V gene lookup returns CDR1 SGHDT and CDR2 YYEEEE. V was pared by 1 base and J by 3 bases, with 9 bases of the junction left unmatched. CDR3 length: 18 amino acids. This CDR3 is CASSLLGGSGRYTGELFF. The CDR3 DNA is TGTGCCAGCAGCTTGTTAGGAGGTAGCGGGAGGTACACCGGGGAGCTGTTTTTT.